A selection of T cell receptor beta chains follows, all from one sample in a study of PD-L1 blockade in urothelial cancer. Produced via immunoSEQ multiplex PCR; TCRdb's table is partial and in-frame only. The table shows 70,000 to 85,000 clones, with around 84% occurring only once. The material sequenced was PBMCs, taken around atezolizumab (anti-PD-L1) treatment. The receptors were sampled from a man between 65 and 80 years old with urothelial cancer. The CDR3 runs from the conserved cysteine through the conserved F or W. D genes are given only for firm matches. Expanded clones get a size class; other rows say once, few or many, or leave the size out.

>-|-|TRBV2|TRBJ2-7
CASSENSGGPPYEQYF
TGTGCCAGCAGTGAAAATTCGGGGGGCCCACCGTACGAGCAGTACTTC
>TRBD1|-|TRBV10-3|TRBJ2-1
CAISETGGNEQFF
TGTGCCATCAGTGAAACAGGGGGCAATGAGCAGTTCTTC
>TRBD1|-|TRBV5-6|TRBJ2-3
CASSLSGTGAQYF
TGTGCCAGCAGCCTATCCGGCACAGGGGCGCAGTATTTT
>-|-|TRBV29-1|TRBJ1-1
CSVVKTMNTEAFF
TGCAGCGTTGTGAAGACAATGAACACTGAAGCTTTCTTT
>-|-|TRBV30|TRBJ2-1
CAWSMTSNEQFF
TGTGCCTGGAGTATGACTAGCAATGAGCAGTTCTTC
>TRBD1|-|TRBV11-2|TRBJ1-4
CASSSPWDRAGEKLFF
TGTGCCAGCAGCTCCCCCTGGGACAGGGCAGGTGAAAAACTGTTTTTT
>-|-|TRBV25-1|TRBJ1-2
CASSSGSPPDGYTF
TGTGCCAGCAGTTCGGGGAGTCCCCCAGATGGCTACACCTTC
>-|once|TRBV5-4|TRBJ2-3
CASSEAGTDTQYF
TGTGCCAGCAGCGAGGCCGGCACAGATACGCAGTATTTT
>TRBD2|once|TRBV27|TRBJ2-5
CASSLRVTSGRAKETQYF
TGTGCCAGCAGTTTAAGGGTCACTAGCGGGAGGGCCAAAGAGACCCAGTACTTC
>TRBD2|-|TRBV5-4|TRBJ2-7
CASSLTGGGVRDEQYF
TGTGCCAGCAGCTTGACGGGGGGAGGGGTTAGGGACGAGCAGTACTTC
>-|-|TRBV19|TRBJ2-3
CASSITGFSTDTQYF
TGTGCCAGTAGTATAACAGGGTTTTCAACAGATACGCAGTATTTT
>-|-|TRBV27|TRBJ2-3
CASSFPGDTQYF
TGTGCCAGCAGTTTTCCCGGGGATACGCAGTATTTT
>-|few|TRBV14|TRBJ1-3
CASSPLGPSTGNTIYF
TGTGCCAGCAGCCCCTTGGGGCCCAGCACAGGAAACACCATATATTTT
>TRBD1|-|TRBV7-9|TRBJ1-5
CASSHTWDRGRYQHF
TGTGCCAGCAGCCACACATGGGACAGGGGTCGTTATCAGCATTTT
>-|-|TRBV5-4|TRBJ1-2
CASSLVGGDYGYTF
TGTGCCAGCAGCTTGGTCGGGGGAGACTATGGCTACACCTTC
>-|-|TRBV18|TRBJ2-1
CASSPADEQFF
TGTGCCAGCTCACCAGCAGATGAGCAGTTCTTC
>TRBD1|-|TRBV28|TRBJ2-1
CASERQGNEQFF
TGTGCCAGCGAAAGACAGGGCAATGAGCAGTTCTTC
>-|-|TRBV7-2|TRBJ2-2
CASSRDSNTGELFF
TGTGCCAGCAGCAGGGACTCTAACACCGGGGAGCTGTTTTTT
>-|-|TRBV18|TRBJ1-5
CASSPTGASQPQHF
TGTGCCAGCTCACCGACGGGAGCGAGTCAGCCCCAGCATTTT
>TRBD2|once|TRBV7-9|TRBJ2-7
CASSLSGGGDEQYF
TGTGCCAGCAGCTTGTCGGGAGGTGGGGACGAGCAGTACTTC
>-|-|TRBV14|TRBJ2-5
CASSHILGIHRETQYF
TGTGCCAGCAGCCACATACTAGGGATCCACCGAGAGACCCAGTACTTC
>TRBD2|-|TRBV5-5|TRBJ2-1
CASSARAGEINYNEQFF
TGTGCCAGCAGCGCCCGAGCGGGAGAGATTAACTACAATGAGCAGTTCTTC
>-|-|TRBV6-5|TRBJ2-5
CASSYSGQVSQETQYF
TGTGCCAGCAGTTACTCGGGGCAGGTCTCCCAAGAGACCCAGTACTTC
>-|-|TRBV14|TRBJ2-3
CASSLPLVHTQYF
TGTGCCAGCAGCCTACCCTTAGTACATACGCAGTATTTT
>TRBD1|-|TRBV29-1|TRBJ2-3
CSALTGESPSTDTQYF
TGCAGCGCCCTGACAGGGGAATCGCCTAGCACAGATACGCAGTATTTT
>TRBD1|-|TRBV28|TRBJ2-5
CASSLKGTGGGETQYF
TGTGCCAGCAGTTTAAAAGGGACAGGGGGCGGAGAGACCCAGTACTTC
>TRBD2|once|TRBV27|TRBJ2-3
CASSLDLAGASNTQYF
TGTGCCAGCAGTTTAGATCTAGCGGGAGCGTCAAATACGCAGTATTTT
>TRBD2|-|TRBV12-5|TRBJ2-2
CASGFGGVGDTGELFF
TGTGCTAGTGGTTTTGGGGGGGTAGGCGACACCGGGGAGCTGTTTTTT
>-|-|TRBV12-5|TRBJ2-1
CASGSHWGDEQFF
TGTGCTAGTGGTTCCCATTGGGGCGATGAGCAGTTCTTC
>TRBD1|-|TRBV6-1|TRBJ2-7
CASRSGQDYEQYF
TGTGCCAGCAGATCGGGACAGGACTACGAGCAGTACTTC
>TRBD2|-|TRBV28|TRBJ2-1
CASSLYFTSGRSNEQFF
TGTGCCAGCAGTTTATACTTTACTAGCGGGAGGAGCAATGAGCAGTTCTTC
>-|-|TRBV5-1|TRBJ2-7
CASSLATTTYEQYF
TGCGCCAGCAGCTTGGCGACTACCACCTACGAGCAGTACTTC
>-|-|TRBV4-1|TRBJ1-2
CASSQDLRAGTRTNYGYTF
TGCGCCAGCAGCCAAGATTTGAGAGCAGGGACACGAACTAACTATGGCTACACCTTC
>-|-|TRBV28|TRBJ2-5
CASSKPGQETQYF
TGTGCCAGCAGTAAACCGGGACAAGAGACCCAGTACTTC
>-|-|TRBV4-2|TRBJ2-1
CASSQAFNEQFF
TGTGCCAGCAGCCAAGCTTTCAATGAGCAGTTCTTC
>-|-|TRBV5-1|TRBJ2-1
CASSLETASSYNEQFF
TGCGCCAGCAGCTTGGAAACAGCCAGCTCCTACAATGAGCAGTTCTTC
>TRBD1|once|TRBV28|TRBJ2-7
CASSIDRAYEQYF
TGTGCCAGCAGTATAGACAGGGCCTACGAGCAGTACTTC
>TRBD2|-|TRBV28|TRBJ2-2
CASSYPLAGGPGELFF
TGTGCCAGCAGTTACCCACTAGCGGGAGGGCCCGGGGAGCTGTTTTTT
>TRBD2|once|TRBV2|TRBJ2-7
CASSGGGRTTYEQYF
TGTGCCAGCAGTGGAGGCGGGAGGACCACCTACGAGCAGTACTTC
>TRBD1|-|TRBV6-5|TRBJ1-2
CASWTGISGGYTF
TGTGCCAGCTGGACAGGGATATCGGGAGGCTACACCTTC
>TRBD2|-|TRBV7-9|TRBJ2-7
CASSIGGLAGVSSYEQYF
TGTGCCAGCAGCATAGGGGGGCTAGCGGGCGTAAGCTCCTACGAGCAGTACTTC
>TRBD2|few|TRBV7-3|TRBJ2-3
CASSLAPTSGTDTQYF
TGTGCCAGCAGCTTAGCTCCAACTAGCGGGACAGATACGCAGTATTTT
>TRBD2|-|TRBV18|TRBJ2-1
CASSPVLAGGYNEQFF
TGTGCCAGCTCACCAGTCTTAGCGGGAGGTTACAATGAGCAGTTCTTC
>-|-|TRBV28|TRBJ1-2
CASTMQGGYGHTF
TGTGCCAGCACCATGCAGGGTGGCTATGGCCACACCTTC
>TRBD1|-|TRBV7-8|TRBJ2-2
CASTRLQGTGELFF
TGTGCCAGCACCCGTTTACAGGGGACCGGGGAGCTGTTTTTT
>-|-|TRBV27|TRBJ2-3
CASRLARTDTQYF
TGTGCCAGCAGACTAGCTCGTACAGATACGCAGTATTTT
>-|-|TRBV6-1|TRBJ1-2
CASRTQGRRNYGYTF
TGTGCCAGCAGGACCCAGGGGAGAAGGAACTATGGCTACACCTTC
>-|-|TRBV2|TRBJ1-3
CASLTGLSGNTIYF
TGTGCCAGCCTGACAGGCCTCTCTGGAAACACCATATATTTT
>TRBD1|few|TRBV10-1|TRBJ1-1
CASSEGGTADRTFF
TGCGCCAGCAGTGAAGGGGGGACAGCTGACCGGACTTTCTTT
>-|-|TRBV6-5|TRBJ2-7
CASSQGGPTYEQYF
TGTGCCAGTAGTCAGGGGGGTCCGACCTACGAGCAGTACTTC
>TRBD2|-|TRBV2|TRBJ2-3
CASSGTSGSLDTQYF
TGTGCCAGCAGTGGGACTAGCGGGAGCTTGGATACGCAGTATTTT
>-|-|TRBV6-5|TRBJ2-7
CASSDSYEQYF
TGTGCCAGCAGTGACAGCTACGAGCAGTACTTC
>-|once|TRBV28|TRBJ2-3
CASSLGHGTQYF
TGTGCCAGCAGTTTAGGACATGGTACGCAGTATTTT
>-|few|TRBV9|TRBJ2-1
CASSVGGNQGNEQFF
TGTGCCAGCAGCGTAGGAGGAAATCAAGGCAATGAGCAGTTCTTC
>TRBD2|once|TRBV7-8|TRBJ2-5
CASSPHGLAGTETQYF
TGTGCCAGCAGCCCCCACGGACTAGCGGGAACCGAGACCCAGTACTTC
>TRBD1|few|TRBV7-6|TRBJ2-7
CASSLSGTGGAEQYF
TGTGCCAGCAGCTTGTCCGGGACAGGGGGCGCCGAGCAGTACTTC
>-|-|TRBV9|TRBJ2-3
CASSDQTSFTQYF
TGTGCCAGCAGCGACCAGACTAGTTTTACGCAGTATTTT